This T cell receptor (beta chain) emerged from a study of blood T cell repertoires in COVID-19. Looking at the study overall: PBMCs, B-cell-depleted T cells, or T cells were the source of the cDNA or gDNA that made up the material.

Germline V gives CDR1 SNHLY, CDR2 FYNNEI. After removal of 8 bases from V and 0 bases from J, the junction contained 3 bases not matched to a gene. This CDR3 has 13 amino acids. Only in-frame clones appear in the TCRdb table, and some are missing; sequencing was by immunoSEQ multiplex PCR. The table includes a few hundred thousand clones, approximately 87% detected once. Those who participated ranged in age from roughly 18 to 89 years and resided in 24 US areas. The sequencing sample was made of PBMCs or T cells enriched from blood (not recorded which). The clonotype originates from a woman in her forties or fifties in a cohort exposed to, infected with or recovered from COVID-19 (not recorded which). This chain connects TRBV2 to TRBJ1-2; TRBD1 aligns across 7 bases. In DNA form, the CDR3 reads TGTGCCAGCCCTGACAGGGCTAACTATGGCTACACCTTC. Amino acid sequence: CASPDRANYGYTF.